A selection of T cell receptor beta chains follows, all from one sample in a study of shared clonotypes between healthy human individuals. Sequencing was performed with immunoSEQ multiplex PCR; in TCRdb, only in-frame clones are kept and a portion is missing. The sample yields about 1 million clones, around four fifths seen once. Input material: memory CD4+ T cells sorted from blood. Receptors were obtained from a young man in good health. The CDR3 runs from the conserved cysteine through the conserved F or W. Fields, in order: V gene, clone size, D gene, J gene, CDR3 DNA, CDR3 protein. D genes are given only for firm matches. Clone size appears in some rows only: once, few, many, or a class for an expanded clone.

V: TRBV5-4
size: NA
D: NA
J: TRBJ1-1
DNA: TGTGCCAGCAGCTTCCCAGGGCGCGCGCCTGAAGCTTTCTTT
CDR3: CASSFPGRAPEAFF

V: TRBV29-1
size: once
D: NA
J: TRBJ2-7
DNA: TGCAGCGTTGGCGTGGGGAGAGGGCCATTCCAGAGCGAGCAGTACTTC
CDR3: CSVGVGRGPFQSEQYF

V: TRBV30
size: NA
D: TRBD2
J: TRBJ2-7
DNA: TGTGCCTGGAGCCTCCTCCCGGGGGGGCGCGAGCAGTACTTC
CDR3: CAWSLLPGGREQYF

V: TRBV10-3
size: NA
D: TRBD1
J: TRBJ2-1
DNA: TGTGCCATCAGTGGGGGAGGGACAGGGGCCTACAATGAGCAGTTCTTC
CDR3: CAISGGGTGAYNEQFF

V: TRBV7-2
size: many
D: NA
J: TRBJ1-1
DNA: TGTGCCAGCAGCGCGGCTGGGCCGAGGAACACTGAAGCTTTCTTT
CDR3: CASSAAGPRNTEAFF

V: TRBV2
size: few
D: TRBD1
J: TRBJ2-1
DNA: TGTGCCAGCAGCGGCCAGGGGGTAGTTGAGCAGTTCTTC
CDR3: CASSGQGVVEQFF

V: TRBV11-2
size: NA
D: NA
J: TRBJ1-5
DNA: TGTGCCAGCAGCTTGGACAGTAGCAATCAGCCCCAGCATTTT
CDR3: CASSLDSSNQPQHF

V: TRBV7-3
size: NA
D: NA
J: TRBJ2-1
DNA: TGTGCCAGCAGCCCGGGCGGGACACTTATCAATGAGCAGTTCTTC
CDR3: CASSPGGTLINEQFF

V: TRBV18
size: NA
D: NA
J: TRBJ2-5
DNA: TGTGCCAGCTCACCACAGGGAATGGGATTCGAGACCCAGTACTTC
CDR3: CASSPQGMGFETQYF

V: TRBV16
size: NA
D: NA
J: TRBJ2-1
DNA: TGTGCCAGCAGCCAAAACAATGAGCAGTTCTTC
CDR3: CASSQNNEQFF

V: TRBV5-1
size: NA
D: TRBD2
J: TRBJ2-1
DNA: TGCGCCAGCAGCCTGTCTAGCGGGAGTTATGAGCAGTTCTTC
CDR3: CASSLSSGSYEQFF

V: TRBV7-2
size: NA
D: TRBD1
J: TRBJ1-2
DNA: TGTGCCAGCAGCCCCCTAGTCGACAGGGGGCATGGCTACACCTTC
CDR3: CASSPLVDRGHGYTF

V: TRBV2
size: NA
D: NA
J: TRBJ2-1
DNA: TGTGCCAGCAGTGGGTCCCAGGGCGATTACAATGAGCAGTTCTTC
CDR3: CASSGSQGDYNEQFF

V: TRBV5-1
size: NA
D: TRBD2
J: TRBJ2-1
DNA: TGCGCCAGCAGCTCGGGACTAGCGGGGCACAATGAGCAGTTCTTC
CDR3: CASSSGLAGHNEQFF

V: TRBV2
size: NA
D: NA
J: TRBJ1-5
DNA: TGTGCCAGCAACCGAGGGGAGAGTCAGCCCCAGCATTTT
CDR3: CASNRGESQPQHF

V: TRBV5-1
size: NA
D: TRBD2
J: TRBJ2-2
DNA: TGCGCCAGCAGCTTGGCCCTAGCGGGGAACACCGGGGAGCTGTTTTTT
CDR3: CASSLALAGNTGELFF

V: TRBV10-3
size: few
D: TRBD1
J: TRBJ1-4
DNA: TGTGCCATCAGTCCTGACAGGGATCGGGAAAAACTGTTTTTT
CDR3: CAISPDRDREKLFF

V: TRBV9
size: NA
D: NA
J: TRBJ2-6
DNA: TGTGCCAGCAGCCTCCGACAGGCTGGGGCCAACGTCCTGACTTTC
CDR3: CASSLRQAGANVLTF

V: TRBV7-2
size: NA
D: NA
J: TRBJ1-1
DNA: TGTGCCAGCAGAACAGAGCGATCAAACACTGAAGCTTTCTTT
CDR3: CASRTERSNTEAFF

V: TRBV5-8
size: few
D: NA
J: TRBJ2-3
DNA: TGTGCCAGCAGCCTTAGACTAGACCTTGACACAGATACGCAGTATTTT
CDR3: CASSLRLDLDTDTQYF

V: TRBV19
size: NA
D: NA
J: TRBJ2-3
DNA: TGTGCCAGTAGTACGGGAGCTAGCACAGATACGCAGTATTTT
CDR3: CASSTGASTDTQYF

V: TRBV10-3
size: NA
D: NA
J: TRBJ1-1
DNA: TGTGCCGCAACAGGGACCGGGGGCACTGAAGCTTTCTTT
CDR3: CAATGTGGTEAFF

V: TRBV28
size: NA
D: NA
J: TRBJ1-1
DNA: TGTGCCAGCAGCACCAAGGTGGCTGAAGCTTTCTTT
CDR3: CASSTKVAEAFF

V: TRBV4-2
size: NA
D: TRBD2
J: TRBJ2-5
DNA: TGTGCCAGCAGCCAGTCCTCTAGCGGGGCGGGGGAGACCCAGTACTTC
CDR3: CASSQSSSGAGETQYF

V: TRBV4-3
size: NA
D: NA
J: TRBJ2-3
DNA: TGCGCCAGCAGCCACTTACTCCTCCGAGAGACAGATACGCAGTATTTT
CDR3: CASSHLLLRETDTQYF

V: TRBV18
size: NA
D: NA
J: TRBJ2-5
DNA: TGTGCCAGCTCACCACCCGGCGGGGCCAACCAAGAGACCCAGTACTTC
CDR3: CASSPPGGANQETQYF

V: TRBV19
size: few
D: NA
J: TRBJ2-3
DNA: TGTGCCAGTAGTATAGATGGGGCACCCAGCACAGATACGCAGTATTTT
CDR3: CASSIDGAPSTDTQYF

V: TRBV2
size: NA
D: NA
J: TRBJ1-1
DNA: TGTGCCAGCAGTGTAAACAGGGTCACTGAAGCTTTCTTT
CDR3: CASSVNRVTEAFF

V: TRBV30
size: NA
D: TRBD2
J: TRBJ2-1
DNA: TGTGCCTGGAGAGTCAGGGATAGCGGGAATAGGAAAAATGAGCAGTTCTTC
CDR3: CAWRVRDSGNRKNEQFF

V: TRBV6-1
size: medium-sized
D: NA
J: TRBJ1-1
DNA: TGTGCCAGCAGTGTACAGGTGCCCACTGTGGAAGCTTTCTTT
CDR3: CASSVQVPTVEAFF

V: TRBV20-1
size: NA
D: NA
J: TRBJ1-2
DNA: TGCAGTGAGGAGGATAACTATGGCTACACCTTC
CDR3: CSEEDNYGYTF

V: TRBV4-3
size: NA
D: TRBD2
J: TRBJ2-2
DNA: TGCGCCAGCAGCCGGGCCGGGACTAGCGGGAGTGGCGGGGAGCTGTTTTTT
CDR3: CASSRAGTSGSGGELFF